This T cell receptor beta chain was observed in a study of blood T cell repertoires in COVID-19. The assay was immunoSEQ multiplex PCR, and TCRdb's table has in-frame clones only and misses some. The sample holds about 330,000 clones, 88% seen once. With 3 bases removed from V and 6 bases from J, the gap between germline ends came to 12 bases. The CDR3 consists of 13 residues. The V gene's germline CDR1 is MDHEN and CDR2 SYDVKM. This rearrangement joins TRBV28 to TRBJ2-7, with a weak D call TRBD2 (6 bases). The material sequenced was PBMCs or T cells enriched from blood (not recorded which). This receptor was identified in a man aged 25-45 years who had recovered from COVID-19. DNA for the CDR3: TGTGCCAGCAGTTTTGGGGCGCGGGGCGAGCAGTACTTC. Protein: CASSFGARGEQYF.